This T cell receptor (beta chain) was observed in a study of blood T cell repertoires in COVID-19. The repertoire was sequenced with immunoSEQ multiplex PCR; TCRdb's copy has only in-frame clones and lacks some. The sample has about 170,000 clones; approximately 86% are singletons. There are a few counts of this clone. Trimming cost V 2 bases and J 5 bases, with 7 bases left between them. The V gene's germline CDR1 is SNHLY and CDR2 FYNNEI. The CDR3 is 13 amino acids. The genes are TRBV2 and TRBJ1-5; no definite D call. What was sequenced was peripheral blood. This TCR was sampled from a woman older than 75 with COVID-19, enrolled during active disease. The CDR3 is CASSEFGDQPQHF. Written as DNA, the CDR3 is TGTGCCAGCAGTGAATTTGGAGATCAGCCCCAGCATTTT.